One T cell receptor beta chain is described in this entry. The antigen remains unidentified. This entry belongs to a study of blood T cells in healthy people across ages. The study, taken as a whole, reports: Both higher diversity and more naive CD4+ cells marked long-lived donors when set against aged donors. Higher naive T cell percentage went strongly together with higher TCR beta diversity. Reliance upon unsorted PBMCs precluded definitive naive versus antigen-experienced comparison.

The germline gives CDR1 SGHKS, CDR2 YYEKEE (reference sequence). The CDR3 totals 12 residues. V shed 0 bases and J shed 7 bases, with 8 bases lying between them. Primers used in a second PCR of about 7 to 12 cycles were a sample-barcoded 5' primer and a J-beta primer mix. All samples gave at least 2.5 million CDR3-containing paired-end reads. Each CDR3 protein gets one entry after TCRdb re-called the 5' RACE reads with MiXCR. The sample consists of about 1,800,000 distinct CDR3 sequences, 28% of them appearing once. Source material: blood. This receptor was identified in a woman between 25 and 40 years old in good health. V usage is TRBV5-5 and J usage is TRBJ2-7; tentatively, D is TRBD1 (6 bases). The DNA for the CDR3 is TGTGCCAGCAGCTTGGGGGACATTGAGCAGTACTTC. It specifies CASSLGDIEQYF.